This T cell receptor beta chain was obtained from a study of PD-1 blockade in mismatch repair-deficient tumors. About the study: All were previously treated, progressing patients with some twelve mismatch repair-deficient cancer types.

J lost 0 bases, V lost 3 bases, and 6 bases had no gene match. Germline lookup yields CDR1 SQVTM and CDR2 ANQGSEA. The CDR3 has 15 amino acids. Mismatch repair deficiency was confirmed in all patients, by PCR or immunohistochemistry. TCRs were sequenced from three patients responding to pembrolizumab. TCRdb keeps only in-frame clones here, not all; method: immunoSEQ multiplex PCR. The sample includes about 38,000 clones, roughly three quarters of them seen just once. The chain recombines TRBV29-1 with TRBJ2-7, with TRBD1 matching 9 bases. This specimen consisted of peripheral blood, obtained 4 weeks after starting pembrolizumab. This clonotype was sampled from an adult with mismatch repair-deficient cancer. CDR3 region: CSVEDRGTSSYEQYF. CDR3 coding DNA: TGCAGCGTTGAGGACAGGGGAACTAGCTCCTACGAGCAGTACTTC.